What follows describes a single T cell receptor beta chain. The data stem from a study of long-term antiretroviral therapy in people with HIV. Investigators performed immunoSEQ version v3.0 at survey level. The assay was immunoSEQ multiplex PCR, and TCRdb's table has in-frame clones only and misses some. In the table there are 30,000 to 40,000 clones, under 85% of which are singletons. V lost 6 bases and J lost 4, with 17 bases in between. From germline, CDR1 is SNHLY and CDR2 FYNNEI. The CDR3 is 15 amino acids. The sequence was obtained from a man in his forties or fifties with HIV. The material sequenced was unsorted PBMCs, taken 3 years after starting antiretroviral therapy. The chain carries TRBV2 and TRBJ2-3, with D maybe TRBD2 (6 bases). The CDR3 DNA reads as TGTGCCAGCAGGGTGACTAGACTGGAGGCAGATACGCAGTATTTT. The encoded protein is CASRVTRLEADTQYF. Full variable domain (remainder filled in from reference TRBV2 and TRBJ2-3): EPEVTQTPSHQVTQMGQEVILRCVPISNHLYFYWYRQILGQKVEFLVSFYNNEISEKSEIFDDQFSVERPDGSNFTLKIRSTKLEDSAMYFCASRVTRLEADTQYFGPGTRLTVL.